Detailed here is one TCR beta chain. Its specificity is unknown. This specimen belongs to a study of identifying expanded T cells in peripheral blood. Findings and limits, study-wide: Differentially abundant clones: roughly 1.2 between replicates, just under 17 at approximately 14 days, roughly 18 at four. Across healthy donors, higher total template counts meant significantly greater roughly 2-week count variance.

Produced via immunoSEQ multiplex PCR; TCRdb's table is partial and in-frame only. This sample has some 76,000 clones, with approximately 87% found just once. CDR1 and CDR2 from the germline V gene are LGHNA and YNFKEQ. V was clipped by 1 base and J by 1 base, with 7 bases between them. The CDR3 covers 14 residues. The TCR was taken from a person aged 18 to 75 in good health. The chain has TRBV4-2 and TRBJ1-1, with D uncertain. Sequencing was performed on blood. DNA of the CDR3: TGTGCCAGCAGCCAAGTTTGGGCGAACACTGAAGCTTTCTTT. Encoded protein: CASSQVWANTEAFF.